This T cell receptor (beta chain) was found in a study of radiation and T cells in renal cell carcinoma. General study results and limits: From baseline, blood top tumor clonotypes peaked at 2 weeks post-radiation.

This clone showed up just once. Its antigen is still unknown. Sequencing was performed with immunoSEQ multiplex PCR; in TCRdb, only in-frame clones are kept and a portion is missing. The sample lists roughly 120,000 clones; 75% to 85% were seen once. The germline CDR1 and CDR2 sequences are SQVTM and ANQGSEA. The CDR3 totals 13 residues. The ends were cut back, 3 bases at V and 1 base at J, with 10 bases in the middle. The sample's time point: blood 2 weeks post-SBRT. Sample treatment: 15 Gy SBRT to primary tumor, nephrectomy 4 weeks later. Serial blood draws occurred at baseline and 2 and 4 weeks post-SBRT.

This TCR was sampled from a woman in her sixties with renal cell carcinoma. V and J are TRBV29-1 and TRBJ2-7, with D possibly matching TRBD1 (5 bases). The source material was blood, sampled from a patient whose treatment included radiotherapy and nephrectomy. The CDR3 protein is CSVESQGSYEQYF. CDR3 DNA sequence: TGCAGCGTTGAGTCCCAGGGTTCCTACGAGCAGTACTTC.